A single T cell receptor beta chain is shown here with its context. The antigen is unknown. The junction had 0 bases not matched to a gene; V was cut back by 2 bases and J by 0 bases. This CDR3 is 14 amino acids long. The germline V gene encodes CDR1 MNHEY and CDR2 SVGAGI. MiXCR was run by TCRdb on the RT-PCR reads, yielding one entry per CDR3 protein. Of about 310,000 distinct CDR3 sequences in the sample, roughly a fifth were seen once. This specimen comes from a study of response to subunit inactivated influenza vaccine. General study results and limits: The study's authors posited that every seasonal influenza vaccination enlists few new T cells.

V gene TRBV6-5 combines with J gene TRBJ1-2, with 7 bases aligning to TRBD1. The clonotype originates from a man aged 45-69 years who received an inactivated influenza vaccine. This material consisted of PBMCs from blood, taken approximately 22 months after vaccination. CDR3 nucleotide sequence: TGTGCCAGCAGTTACGACAGGGCTAACTATGGCTACACCTTC. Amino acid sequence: CASSYDRANYGYTF.